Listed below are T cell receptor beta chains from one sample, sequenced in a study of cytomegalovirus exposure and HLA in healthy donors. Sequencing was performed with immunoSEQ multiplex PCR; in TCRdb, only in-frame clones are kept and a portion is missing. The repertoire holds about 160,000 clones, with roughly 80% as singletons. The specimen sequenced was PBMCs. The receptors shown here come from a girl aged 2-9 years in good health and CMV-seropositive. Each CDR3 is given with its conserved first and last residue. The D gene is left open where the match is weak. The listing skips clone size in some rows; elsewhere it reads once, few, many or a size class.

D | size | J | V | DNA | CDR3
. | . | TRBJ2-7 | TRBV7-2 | TGTGCCAGCAGCTTTCGGGAGTCGCTCCACGAGCAGTACTTC | CASSFRESLHEQYF
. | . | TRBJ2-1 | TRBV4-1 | TGCGCCAGCAGCCTCTTCCTCGAGGTAGCGAGAAAAGGCTATGAGCAGTTCTTC | CASSLFLEVARKGYEQFF
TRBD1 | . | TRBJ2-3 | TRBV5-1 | TGCGCCAGCAGTTCGGGACAGGGGGGAACAGATACGCAGTATTTT | CASSSGQGGTDTQYF
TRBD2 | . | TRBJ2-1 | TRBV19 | TGTGCCAGTAGTAGGTCAATAGCGGGCCGTTACAATGAGCAGTTCTTC | CASSRSIAGRYNEQFF
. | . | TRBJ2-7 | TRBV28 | TGTGCCAGCAGTCAGCGGCGGAGTCGGACTAACTCCTACGAGCAGTACTTC | CASSQRRSRTNSYEQYF
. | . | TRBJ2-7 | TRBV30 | TGTGCCTGGAGTGACCAGACTAGTTCCGAGCAGTACTTC | CAWSDQTSSEQYF
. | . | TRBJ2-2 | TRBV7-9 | TGTGCCAGCAGCTCTCCGGGACAAAGTGGGGCCGGGGAGCTGTTTTTT | CASSSPGQSGAGELFF
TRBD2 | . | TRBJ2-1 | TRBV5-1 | TGCGCCAGCAGCCCACCGGGGGGGACTAGCTATTACAATGAGCAGTTCTTC | CASSPPGGTSYYNEQFF
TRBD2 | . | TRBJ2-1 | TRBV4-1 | TGCGCCAGCAGCCAAGCGAGCGGGGGCGGGGGACGCTACAATGAGCAGTTCTTC | CASSQASGGGGRYNEQFF
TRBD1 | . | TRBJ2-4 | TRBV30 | TGTGCCTGGAGTTTACAGGGGGCTGTTCAGTACTTC | CAWSLQGAVQYF
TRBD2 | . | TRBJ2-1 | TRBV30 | TGTGCCTGGAGTGGTTCCTTAGCGGGCGACTACAATGAGCAGTTCTTC | CAWSGSLAGDYNEQFF
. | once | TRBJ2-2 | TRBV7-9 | TGTGCCAGCAGCTTTTACAGGGTCGCGAACACCGGGGAGCTGTTTTTT | CASSFYRVANTGELFF
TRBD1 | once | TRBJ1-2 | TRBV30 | TGTGCCTGGAGTCCGACCCCCGGGACAGGGGGCAGATATGGCTACACCTTC | CAWSPTPGTGGRYGYTF
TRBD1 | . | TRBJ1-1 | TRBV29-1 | TGCAGCGTTCGAACAGGGGGCGGGACTGAAGCTTTCTTT | CSVRTGGGTEAFF
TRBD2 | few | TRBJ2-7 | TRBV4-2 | TGTGCCAGCAGCCAAGAGAGCGGGGAGGCCTACGAGCAGTACTTC | CASSQESGEAYEQYF
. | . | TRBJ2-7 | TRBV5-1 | TGCGCCAGCAGCTTGCTAGGGGTTGGGGAGCAGTACTTC | CASSLLGVGEQYF
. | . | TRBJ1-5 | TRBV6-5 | TGTGCCAGCAGGGGGACATTCGATAGCAATCAGCCCCAGCATTTT | CASRGTFDSNQPQHF
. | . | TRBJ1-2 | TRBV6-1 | TGTGCCAGCAGAGCAGGGTCGGGTAACTATGGCTACACCTTC | CASRAGSGNYGYTF
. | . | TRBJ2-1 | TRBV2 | TGTGCCAGCACCTTAGCCGGTGAGCAGTTCTTC | CASTLAGEQFF
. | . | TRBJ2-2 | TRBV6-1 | TGTGCCAGCAGGGCCTCAGGGGTCACCGGGGAGCTGTTTTTT | CASRASGVTGELFF
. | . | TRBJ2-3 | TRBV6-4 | TGTGCCAGCAGTGACTCAGGGGGCACAGATACGCAGTATTTT | CASSDSGGTDTQYF
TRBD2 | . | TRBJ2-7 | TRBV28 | TGTGCCAGCAGGGAACAGGGCGGGGCGGGAGGGCCTCGCGAGCAGTACTTC | CASREQGGAGGPREQYF
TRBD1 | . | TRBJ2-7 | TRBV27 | TGTGCCAGCAGTTTAGTTCTCGACAGGGGGCCCTCCTACGAGCAGTACTTC | CASSLVLDRGPSYEQYF
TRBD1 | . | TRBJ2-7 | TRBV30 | TGTGCCTGGAGTGTACACCTTTACCGGGACAGGGAGTCCTACGAGCAGTACTTC | CAWSVHLYRDRESYEQYF
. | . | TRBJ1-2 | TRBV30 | TGTGCCTGGAGTGAGGTGGTTCGAGGAAAGGGCGGGTTGGGCTATGGCTACACCTTC | CAWSEVVRGKGGLGYGYTF
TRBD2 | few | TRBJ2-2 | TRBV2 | TGTGCCAGAGGACTAGCGAGCACCGGGGAGCTGTTTTTT | CARGLASTGELFF
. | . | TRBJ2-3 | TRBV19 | TGTGCCAGTAAACTCCGGGTAGCGGAAGGGGATACGCAGTATTTT | CASKLRVAEGDTQYF
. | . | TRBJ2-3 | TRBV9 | TGTGCCAGCAGCGTAGACACTACCAGCACAGATACGCAGTATTTT | CASSVDTTSTDTQYF
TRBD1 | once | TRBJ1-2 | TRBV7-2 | TGTGCCAGCAGCCATCATCCCCAGGGGGCGCGGAGCTATGGCTACACCTTC | CASSHHPQGARSYGYTF
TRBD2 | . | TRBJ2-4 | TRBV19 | TGTGCCAGCAGCCGGGGTTACACCGGACTGGCGGGAGGAGCCAAAAACATTCAGTACTTC | CASSRGYTGLAGGAKNIQYF
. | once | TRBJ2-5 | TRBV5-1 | TGCGCCAGCAGCCCACAAAAGACCCAGTACTTC | CASSPQKTQYF
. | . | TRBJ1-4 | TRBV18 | TGTGCCAGCTCCCTTCTCGACAGGAGGGAAAAACTGTTTTTT | CASSLLDRREKLFF
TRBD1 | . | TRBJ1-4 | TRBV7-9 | TGTGCCAGCTCGTTCCGGGACAGGGTACCCGAAAAACTGTTTTTT | CASSFRDRVPEKLFF
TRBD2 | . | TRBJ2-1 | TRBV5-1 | TGCGCCAGCAGCCCAGCGGGACCAGAGGGCAATGAGCAGTTCTTC | CASSPAGPEGNEQFF
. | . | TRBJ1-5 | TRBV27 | TGTGCCAGCAGTGGCCCGGGGGGCGGGCGCAATCAGCCCCAGCATTTT | CASSGPGGGRNQPQHF
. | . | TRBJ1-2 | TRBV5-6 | TGTGCCAGCAGCTCCCGATTGGGCCAGTTTAAGGGGGGCTACACCTTC | CASSSRLGQFKGGYTF
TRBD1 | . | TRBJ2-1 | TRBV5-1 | TGCGCCAGCAGCCCGGGATCGGGACAGGGTTACAATGAGCAGTTCTTC | CASSPGSGQGYNEQFF
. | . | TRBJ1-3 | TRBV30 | TGTGCGGGGGCGGGAGTCTCTGGAAACACCATATATTTT | CAGAGVSGNTIYF
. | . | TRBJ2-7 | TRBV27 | TGTGCCAGCAGTCCCGAGGGAGGGGGGCTAGGCGAGCAGTACTTC | CASSPEGGGLGEQYF
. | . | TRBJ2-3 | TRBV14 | TGTGCCAGCAGCCAAGGACAGCACTCTAGCACAGATACGCAGTATTTT | CASSQGQHSSTDTQYF
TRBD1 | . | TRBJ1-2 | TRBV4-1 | TGCGCCAGCAGCCGTCCGGGACAGGGGATTTATGGCTACACCTTC | CASSRPGQGIYGYTF
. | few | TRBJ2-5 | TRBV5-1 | TGCGCCAGCAGCTTGGGTAATAGCTTGGAGACCCAGTACTTC | CASSLGNSLETQYF
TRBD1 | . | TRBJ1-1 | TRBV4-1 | TGCGCCAGCAGCCTCCTAGAGGGGGCCTCTGAAGCTTTCTTT | CASSLLEGASEAFF
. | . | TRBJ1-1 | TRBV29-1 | TGCAGCGCCGTTCCTGGAGGCAAAGGGACTGAAGCTTTCTTT | CSAVPGGKGTEAFF
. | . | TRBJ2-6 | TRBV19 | TGTGCCAGTACTCTAGGGGGCTCTGGGGCCAACGTCCTGACTTTC | CASTLGGSGANVLTF
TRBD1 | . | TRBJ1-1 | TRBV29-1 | TGCAGATCCCCCCGGACAGGTGGTCGGAACACTGAAGCTTTCTTT | CRSPRTGGRNTEAFF
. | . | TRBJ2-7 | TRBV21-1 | TGTGCCAGCAGCAAACTACGACAAAAGAGGGAGCGCGGGTACGAGCAGTACTTC | CASSKLRQKRERGYEQYF
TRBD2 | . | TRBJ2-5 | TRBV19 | TGTGCCAGTAGTATCGCGGGAGGTGCCACTCGGAGAGAGACCCAGTACTTC | CASSIAGGATRRETQYF
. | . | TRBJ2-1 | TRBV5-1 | TGCGCCAGCAGCTTGCGGTCCTACAATGAGCAGTTCTTC | CASSLRSYNEQFF
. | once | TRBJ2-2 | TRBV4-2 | TGTGCCAGCAGCCAAGGCTTAGTCGCCGGGGAGCTGTTTTTT | CASSQGLVAGELFF
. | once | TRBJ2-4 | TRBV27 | TGTGCCAGCATTCAGGGTGTCAACATTCAGTACTTC | CASIQGVNIQYF